These T cell receptor beta chains were read from a single sample in a study of T-cell reconstitution after alpha-beta-depleted transplantation in children. TCRdb reanalysed the PCR reads using MiXCR and keeps one entry per CDR3 protein. The sample records around 700,000 distinct CDR3 sequences, approximately 14% being singletons. Specimen: PBMCs, collected before TCRalphabeta/CD19-depleted stem cell transplant. The receptors were sampled from a girl aged 2-10 years with congenital amegakaryocytic thrombocytopenia, due to receive a stem cell transplant. Both conserved end residues are part of each CDR3. The order of the fields is clone size, V gene, J gene, D gene, CDR3 protein, CDR3 DNA. A D gene is named only where the DNA matches it firmly. Size is stated for part of the rows, as once, few or many counts, or as a class when the clone is expanded.

few	TRBV11-1	TRBJ2-1	TRBD2	CASSYATGLAGGTNEQFF	TGTGCCAGCAGCTATGCCACCGGACTAGCGGGAGGTACAAATGAGCAGTTCTTC
many	TRBV7-2	TRBJ2-3	.	CASSLWRAGTDTQYF	TGTGCCAGCAGCTTATGGAGGGCTGGGACAGATACGCAGTATTTT
few	TRBV28	TRBJ2-1	TRBD1	CASSFVGGQHNEQFF	TGTGCCAGCAGTTTTGTAGGGGGCCAACACAATGAGCAGTTCTTC
few	TRBV18	TRBJ1-2	.	CASSPNQEAHYGYTF	TGTGCCAGCTCACCAAATCAAGAGGCTCACTATGGCTACACCTTC
many	TRBV20-1	TRBJ2-2	.	CSARDGSKNTGELFF	TGCAGTGCTAGAGATGGGAGCAAGAACACCGGGGAGCTGTTTTTT
.	TRBV4-1	TRBJ2-7	TRBD1	CASSQEALGQVYEQYF	TGCGCCAGCAGCCAAGAAGCCCTCGGACAGGTATACGAGCAGTACTTC
.	TRBV5-1	TRBJ2-1	.	CASSLGGNSSPEFF	TGCGCCAGCAGCTTGGGGGGTAATTCTTCGCCGGAGTTCTTC
many	TRBV5-6	TRBJ2-5	.	CASSNTGGGKTQYF	TGTGCCAGCAGCAACACAGGAGGAGGAAAGACCCAGTACTTC
many	TRBV5-1	TRBJ2-3	TRBD2	CASAWSGTSGRDGDTQYF	TGCGCCAGCGCTTGGTCGGGCACTAGCGGGAGAGACGGAGATACGCAGTATTTT
many	TRBV12-3/TRBV12-4	TRBJ2-7	.	CASSFERDTYEQYF	TGTGCCAGCAGTTTCGAGCGGGACACCTACGAGCAGTACTTC
many	TRBV21-1	TRBJ2-2	.	CASSKAGDSPAEELFF	TGTGCCAGCAGCAAAGCGGGGGACAGTCCGGCCGAGGAGCTGTTTTTT
few	TRBV5-1	TRBJ1-3	.	CASSLNNPSGNTIYF	TGCGCCAGCAGCTTGAATAATCCTAGCGGAAACACCATATATTTT
.	TRBV5-1	TRBJ2-1	TRBD1	CASSFGTGHYNEQFF	TGCGCCAGCAGCTTCGGGACAGGACATTACAATGAGCAGTTCTTC
.	TRBV24-1	TRBJ1-5	.	CATSDMTQHF	TGTGCCACCAGTGATATGACCCAGCATTTT
few	TRBV5-1	TRBJ2-7	TRBD2	CASTLAGVDEQYF	TGCGCCAGCACTCTAGCGGGAGTCGACGAGCAGTACTTC
many	TRBV29-1	TRBJ2-3	.	CSVGTLTDTQYF	TGCAGCGTAGGGACCCTCACAGATACGCAGTATTTT
many	TRBV6-4	TRBJ1-2	.	CASSETGLGGYTF	TGTGCCAGCAGTGAGACAGGTCTTGGAGGCTACACCTTC
.	TRBV5-1	TRBJ2-7	TRBD2	CASSFQRDYEQYF	TGCGCCAGCAGCTTCCAGCGGGATTACGAGCAGTACTTC
.	TRBV9	TRBJ2-5	.	CASSDGPRGRETQYF	TGTGCCAGCAGCGACGGCCCCCGGGGCCGAGAGACCCAGTACTTC
few	TRBV21-1	TRBJ2-6	.	CASSKEGASGANVLTF	TGTGCCAGCAGCAAAGAGGGGGCCTCTGGGGCCAACGTCCTGACTTTC
few	TRBV9	TRBJ2-5	.	CASSWGAKMETQYF	TGTGCCAGTTCATGGGGGGCGAAGATGGAGACCCAGTACTTC
many	TRBV7-7	TRBJ2-2	.	CASSTITGELFF	TGTGCCAGCAGCACTATAACCGGGGAGCTGTTTTTT
.	TRBV29-1	TRBJ2-1	TRBD2	CSVGAVAGSPYNEQFF	TGCAGCGTTGGGGCCGTAGCGGGAAGCCCCTACAATGAGCAGTTCTTC
many	TRBV5-1	TRBJ2-1	TRBD2	CASSLLEREVFDRGYNEQFF	TGCGCCAGCAGCTTGCTCGAGCGGGAGGTATTTGACCGGGGCTACAATGAGCAGTTCTTC
few	TRBV27	TRBJ2-2	TRBD1	CASSPTDRTNTGELFF	TGTGCCAGCAGTCCCACGGACAGGACGAACACCGGGGAGCTGTTTTTT
many	TRBV6-1	TRBJ2-7	.	CASSYGGPFEQYF	TGTGCCAGTTCGTATGGCGGTCCTTTCGAGCAGTACTTC
many	TRBV12-3/TRBV12-4	TRBJ1-4	.	CASSHRQAEGEKLFF	TGTGCCAGCAGCCATAGACAGGCAGAAGGGGAAAAACTGTTTTTT
many	TRBV7-8	TRBJ2-1	TRBD2	CASSSTSGFYNEQFF	TGTGCCAGCAGCTCGACTAGCGGGTTCTACAATGAGCAGTTCTTC
.	TRBV7-9	TRBJ2-3	TRBD2	CASSLETSGKGDTQYF	TGTGCCAGCAGCTTGGAGACTAGCGGGAAAGGGGATACGCAGTATTTT
many	TRBV20-1	TRBJ1-1	.	CSASTGGFDTEAFF	TGCAGTGCCTCGACGGGGGGGTTCGACACTGAAGCTTTCTTT
many	TRBV7-6	TRBJ2-3	.	CASSSRVAGTDTQYF	TGTGCCAGCAGCTCCCGGGTGGCTGGCACAGATACGCAGTATTTT
.	TRBV5-1	TRBJ2-5	TRBD2	CASSVASGEETQYF	TGCGCCAGCAGTGTGGCTAGCGGAGAAGAGACCCAGTACTTC
few	TRBV15	TRBJ2-1	.	CATSTDVRLSTFRGEQFF	TGTGCCACCAGCACCGACGTCCGACTATCCACCTTTAGAGGTGAGCAGTTCTTC
few	TRBV3-1	TRBJ2-1	TRBD2	CASSQDLRTSVFNEQFF	TGTGCCAGCAGCCAAGATTTGCGGACTAGCGTATTCAATGAGCAGTTCTTC
.	TRBV5-1	TRBJ1-6	TRBD1	CASSAFALPGTGASPLHF	TGCGCCAGCAGCGCCTTCGCTCTGCCCGGGACAGGAGCTTCACCCCTCCACTTT
.	TRBV7-2	TRBJ2-1	TRBD2	CASSLIAGGTYNEQFF	TGTGCCAGCAGCCTAATAGCGGGGGGAACCTACAATGAGCAGTTCTTC
.	TRBV28	TRBJ2-1	TRBD2	CASSITLAEIYNEQFF	TGTGCCAGCAGTATAACACTAGCGGAGATATACAATGAGCAGTTCTTC
few	TRBV6-5	TRBJ1-4	TRBD1	CASVGQALGEAEKLFF	TGTGCCAGCGTTGGACAGGCGCTCGGTGAAGCGGAAAAACTGTTTTTT
many	TRBV9	TRBJ2-1	TRBD2	CASSVETGGRGEQFF	TGTGCCAGCAGCGTTGAGACGGGAGGGCGGGGTGAGCAGTTCTTC
few	TRBV7-6	TRBJ2-2	TRBD2	CASSLGTSVNTGELFF	TGTGCCAGCAGCTTGGGGACTAGCGTGAACACCGGGGAGCTTTTTTTT
.	TRBV20-1	TRBJ2-7	TRBD2	CSATGTSGSNYEQYF	TGCAGTGCTACGGGGACTAGCGGGAGTAATTACGAGCAGTACTTC
many	TRBV5-1	TRBJ2-7	.	CASSLATAYEQYF	TGCGCCAGCAGCTTGGCGACAGCCTACGAGCAGTACTTC
few	TRBV20-1	TRBJ2-7	.	CSASLDYSYEQYF	TGCAGTGCTAGCCTCGACTACTCCTACGAGCAGTACTTC
many	TRBV10-3	TRBJ2-3	.	CAKLWDFPTDTQYF	TGTGCCAAACTATGGGACTTCCCCACAGATACGCAGTATTTT
few	TRBV12-3/TRBV12-4	TRBJ2-6	.	CASSYSPSVTGANVLTF	TGTGCCAGCAGCTACTCACCCTCGGTAACTGGGGCCAACGTCCTGACTTTC
many	TRBV5-1	TRBJ2-7	.	CASSLQGDSYEQYF	TGCGCCAGCAGCTTACAGGGCGACTCCTACGAGCAGTACTTC
many	TRBV7-2	TRBJ2-3	TRBD2	CASSFQTSGDTDTQYF	TGTGCCAGCAGCTTCCAGACTAGCGGGGACACAGATACGCAGTATTTT
many	TRBV5-1	TRBJ2-1	.	CASSSDGTTGEQFF	TGCGCCAGCAGCTCGGATGGGACAACCGGTGAGCAGTTCTTC
many	TRBV18	TRBJ1-6	.	CASSPSGSSYNSPLHF	TGTGCCAGCTCACCGTCGGGAAGCTCCTATAATTCACCCCTCCACTTT
many	TRBV20-1	TRBJ2-1	TRBD2	CSARSPTSGNPLAYNEQFF	TGCAGTGCTAGATCGCCGACTAGCGGGAACCCTCTTGCTTACAATGAGCAGTTCTTC
many	TRBV29-1	TRBJ2-5	.	CSVVGGGRYQETQYF	TGCAGCGTTGTCGGAGGTGGGAGGTACCAAGAGACCCAGTACTTC
many	TRBV3-1	TRBJ1-2	.	CASSQLANYGYTF	TGTGCCAGCAGCCAATTAGCTAACTATGGCTACACCTTC
.	TRBV2	TRBJ2-7	.	CASMFFHSYEQYF	TGTGCCAGCATGTTCTTCCACTCCTACGAGCAGTACTTC
.	TRBV20-1	TRBJ2-1	TRBD2	CSARDPKKGTSSYNEQFF	TGCAGTGCTAGAGATCCGAAGAAGGGGACTAGTTCCTACAATGAGCAGTTCTTC